This passage covers 9 T cell receptor beta chains from one sample sequenced in a study of HIV-infected patients and healthy controls. One entry per CDR3 protein, called by TCRdb with MiXCR from the 5' RACE reads. This table holds more than 60,000 distinct CDR3 sequences, about 19% found once. Sample: CD4+ T cells from blood. These TCRs come from a human donor in good health.

This clonotype was counted many times. J is TRBJ1-2 and V is TRBV4-2, with D unresolved. Trimming took 4 bases from V and 4 from J, leaving 10 bases between them. The length of the CDR3 is 13 residues. Germline CDR1 is LGHNA and CDR2 is YNFKEQ. The DNA of the CDR3 is TGTGCCAGCAGCCCTCAAAGCGGCTATGGCTACACCTTC. Its translation: CASSPQSGYGYTF.

The chain is built from TRBV9 and TRBJ2-3; 9 bases are a match to TRBD2. The CDR3 loop spans 16 amino acids. J lost 0 bases, V lost 0 bases, and 2 bases had no gene match. The V gene's germline CDR1 is SGDLS and CDR2 YYNGEE. The CDR3 sequence: CASSVALAGSTDTQYF. The CDR3 DNA reads TGTGCCAGCAGCGTAGCACTAGCGGGTAGCACAGATACGCAGTATTTT.

The sample holds a few counts of this clonotype. The V and J genes are TRBV10-1 and TRBJ2-2; D unclear. From germline, CDR1 is WNHNN and CDR2 SYGVQD (reference sequence). V lost 6 bases and J lost 10, with 0 bases in between. This CDR3 has 8 residues. Written as DNA, the CDR3 is TGCGCCAGCAGGGAGCTGTTTTTT. Its protein product is CASRELFF.

At least ten counts were recorded for this clonotype. This chain joins TRBV12-3 or TRBV12-4 and TRBJ1-5; the D is unclear. The CDR3 consists of 14 residues. Trimming left V 6 bases short and J 2 bases short, with 11 bases between. The CDR3 coding sequence is TGTGCCAGCAGGGTGGACGAAGGCAATCAGCCCCAGCATTTT. It is translated as CASRVDEGNQPQHF.

In its sample, this clonotype was seen many times. The chain has TRBV6-4 and TRBJ1-2; D gene uncertain. The CDR3 has 15 residues. The germline V gene encodes CDR1 MRHNA and CDR2 SNTAGT. Trimming cost V 2 bases and J 1 base, with 11 bases left between them. The CDR3 nucleotides are TGTGCCAGCAGTGACCCTACCTCGATTAACTATGGCTACACCTTC. Translated, it gives CASSDPTSINYGYTF.

The chain carries TRBV19 and TRBJ1-1; TRBD1 is a possible D gene (5 bases). The CDR3 consists of 16 residues. V lost 4 bases and J 1 base, leaving 16 bases between the germline ends. The V gene's germline CDR1 is LNHDA and CDR2 SQIVND (reference sequence). The CDR3 sequence is CASSKRATAGNTEAFF. In nucleotides, the CDR3 is TGTGCCAGTAGTAAAAGGGCGACAGCTGGGAACACTGAAGCTTTCTTT. The entire variable domain, with the rest obtained from reference TRBV19 and TRBJ1-1, is as follows: DGGITQSPKYLFRKEGQNVTLSCEQNLNHDAMYWYRQDPGQGLRLIYYSQIVNDFQKGDIAEGYSVSREKKESFPLTVTSAQKNPTAFYLCASSKRATAGNTEAFFGQGTRLTVV.

This clonotype came up many times. V gene TRBV4-3 combines with J gene TRBJ2-1; perhaps TRBD2 as D (6 bases). This CDR3 is built from 16 residues. From germline, CDR1 is LGHNA and CDR2 YSLEER. Trimming took 3 bases from V and 7 from J, leaving 19 bases between them. The CDR3 protein is CASSHQYGPGDNEQFF. The DNA for the CDR3 is TGCGCCAGCAGCCACCAGTACGGGCCGGGGGATAATGAGCAGTTCTTC.

This clonotype was observed a handful of times. The chain uses TRBV3-1 and TRBJ2-1, with 9 positions matching TRBD1. The CDR3 has 17 amino acids. Per the germline V gene, CDR1 is LGHDT and CDR2 is YNNKEL (reference sequence). V lost 2 bases and J lost 2; bases outside the gene matches: 7. Here the CDR3 reads CASSQLRTGATYNEQFF. CDR3 coding DNA: TGTGCCAGCAGCCAACTAAGGACAGGGGCTACCTACAATGAGCAGTTCTTC.

The chain has TRBV6-5 and TRBJ2-1, with TRBD1 identical over 12 bases. After removal of 0 bases from V and 10 bases from J, the junction contained 13 bases not matched to a gene. CDR3 size: 18 residues. Germline CDR1 MNHEY, CDR2 SVGAGI. The CDR3 sequence is CASSYSTSFGTGGHEQFF. The CDR3 DNA is TGTGCCAGCAGTTACTCGACTTCCTTTGGGACAGGGGGCCACGAGCAGTTCTTC.